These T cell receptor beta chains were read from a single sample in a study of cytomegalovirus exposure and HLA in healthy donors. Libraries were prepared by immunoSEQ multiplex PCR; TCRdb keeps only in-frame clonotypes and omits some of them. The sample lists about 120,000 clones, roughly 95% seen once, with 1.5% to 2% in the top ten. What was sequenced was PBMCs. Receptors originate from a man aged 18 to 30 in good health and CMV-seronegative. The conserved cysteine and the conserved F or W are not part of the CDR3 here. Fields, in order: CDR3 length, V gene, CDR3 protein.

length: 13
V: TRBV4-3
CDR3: ASSQEGLASGELF

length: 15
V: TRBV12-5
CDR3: ASAPQGLAGVRHEQF

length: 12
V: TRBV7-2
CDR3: ASSLVGANQPQH

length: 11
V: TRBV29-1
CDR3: SVDRGQGYGYT

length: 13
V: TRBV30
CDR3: AWSTQQGAGRPQH

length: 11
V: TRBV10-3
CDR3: AISEAGENIQY

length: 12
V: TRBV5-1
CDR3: ASSSDTTAGSQY

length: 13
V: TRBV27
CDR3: ASSLQVSGANVLT

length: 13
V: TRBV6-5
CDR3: ASSAIQGGNQPQH

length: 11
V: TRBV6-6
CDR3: ASSYLEGSEQY

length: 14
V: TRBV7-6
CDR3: ASSHPGLAATGELF

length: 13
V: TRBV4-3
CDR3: ASSQEATTNNEQF

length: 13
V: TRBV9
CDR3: ASRANFANTGELF

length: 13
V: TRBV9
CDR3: ASSVGGASRNEQF

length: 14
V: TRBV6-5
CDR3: ASSSPGLAEFYEQY

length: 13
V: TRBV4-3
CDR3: ASSQELLHEDEQY

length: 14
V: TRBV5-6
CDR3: ASSLRTGGVYNEQF

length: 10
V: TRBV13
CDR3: ASSLQGETQY

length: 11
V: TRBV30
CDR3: AWSLGEGKTQY

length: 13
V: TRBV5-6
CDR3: ASSLYGLAGYEQY

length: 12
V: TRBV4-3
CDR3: ASSPTSGGYGYT

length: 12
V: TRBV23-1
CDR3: ASSQGGRADEQY

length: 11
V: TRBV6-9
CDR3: ANGLRRKWPQH

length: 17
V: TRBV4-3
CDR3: ASSQGLLSNPFGPDTQY

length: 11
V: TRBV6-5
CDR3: ASSADRNYGYT

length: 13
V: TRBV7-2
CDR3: ASSPRTGRNTEAF

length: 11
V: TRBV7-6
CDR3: ASSRLELGPQH

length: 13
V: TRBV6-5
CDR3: ASSYSTQGRNEQY

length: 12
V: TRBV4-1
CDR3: ASSQEGQGNEAF

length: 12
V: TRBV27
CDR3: ASTPGLGLSEQY

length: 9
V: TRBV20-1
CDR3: SDTLADTQY

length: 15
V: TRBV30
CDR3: ACSGWGLAGGYNEQF

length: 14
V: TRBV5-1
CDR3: ASSVDLAGGLETQY

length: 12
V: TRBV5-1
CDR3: ASSFTPGQYEQY

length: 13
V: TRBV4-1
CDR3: ASSQTSGARDEQF

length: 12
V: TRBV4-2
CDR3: ASTPGLASHEQY

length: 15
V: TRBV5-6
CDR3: ASSLETGGLTNYGYT

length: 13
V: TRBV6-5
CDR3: ASSAGTSSYNEQF

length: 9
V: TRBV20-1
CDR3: SAGHSYEQY

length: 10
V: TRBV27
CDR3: ASSFGGLPQH

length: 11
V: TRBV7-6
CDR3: ASSTNSYNEQF

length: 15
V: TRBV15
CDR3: ATSRGSGVGGGGEQY

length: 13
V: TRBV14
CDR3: ASSQYEGRTNEQF